Reported below is one T cell receptor (beta chain). Its cognate antigen is unknown. Use of 60 Vbeta and 13 Jbeta primers characterized the PCR. Measured with immunoSEQ multiplex PCR; TCRdb has only the in-frame clones, and not every one. The data contain approximately 90,000 clones, 70% to 80% of them singletons. There were likely unrecorded immune exposures, though donors were nominally healthy when sampled. This record belongs to a study of cytomegalovirus exposure and HLA in healthy donors. Study-level background: Roughly 89 million unique TCR sequences came from HLA-typed donors in an early release. Study findings and constraints: The study listed around 150 cytomegalovirus-associated TCR beta chains.

The sample was PBMCs. The TCR sequence derives from a man between 25 and 39 years old in good health and CMV-seronegative.

The CDR3 protein is CASSFDRVGLASDTQYF. The CDR3 DNA reads TGTGCCAGCAGCTTCGATAGGGTGGGGCTAGCGTCGGATACGCAGTATTTT. The chain combines TRBV11-2 with TRBJ2-3; a possible D gene is TRBD2 (6 bases). This CDR3 is built from 17 residues. The germline V gene has CDR1 SGHAT and CDR2 FQNNGV. Trimming shortened V by 3 bases and J by 6 bases, and 22 bases separated the two germline ends. Supplemented by reference TRBV11-2 and TRBJ2-3, the full variable domain reads EAGVAQSPRYKIIEKRQSVAFWCNPISGHATLYWYQQILGQGPKLLIQFQNNGVVDDSQLPKDRFSAERLKGVDSTLKIQPAKLEDSAVYLCASSFDRVGLASDTQYFGPGTRLTVL.